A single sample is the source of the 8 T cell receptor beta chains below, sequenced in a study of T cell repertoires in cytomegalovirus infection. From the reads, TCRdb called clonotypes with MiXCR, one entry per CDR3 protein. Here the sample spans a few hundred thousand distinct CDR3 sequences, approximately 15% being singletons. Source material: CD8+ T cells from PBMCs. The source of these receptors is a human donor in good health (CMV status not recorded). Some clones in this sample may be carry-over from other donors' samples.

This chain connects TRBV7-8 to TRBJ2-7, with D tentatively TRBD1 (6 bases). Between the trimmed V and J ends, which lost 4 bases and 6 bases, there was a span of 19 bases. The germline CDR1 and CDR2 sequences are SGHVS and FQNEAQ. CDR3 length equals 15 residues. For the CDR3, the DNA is TGTGCCAGCAGCTCCGAGCTTAGGGGGTCCCGCGAGCAGTACTTC. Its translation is CASSSELRGSREQYF.

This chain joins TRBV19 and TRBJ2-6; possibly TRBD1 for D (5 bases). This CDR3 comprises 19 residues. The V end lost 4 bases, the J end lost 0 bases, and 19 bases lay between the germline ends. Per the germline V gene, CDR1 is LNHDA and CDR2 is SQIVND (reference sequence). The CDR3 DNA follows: TGTGCCAGTAGTACCCCCGACTGGACAATCCTCTCTGGGGCCAACGTCCTGACTTTC. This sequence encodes CASSTPDWTILSGANVLTF.

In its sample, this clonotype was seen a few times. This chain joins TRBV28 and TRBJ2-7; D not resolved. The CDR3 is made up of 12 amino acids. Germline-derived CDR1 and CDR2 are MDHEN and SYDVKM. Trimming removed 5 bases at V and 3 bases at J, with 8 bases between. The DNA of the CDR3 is TGTGCCAGCAGTCGGGCCTTCTACGAGCAGTACTTC. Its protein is CASSRAFYEQYF.

CDR3 sequence: CASSIWGLAQPQHF. The CDR3 coding sequence is TGTGCCAGTAGTATCTGGGGGTTGGCCCAGCCCCAGCATTTT. The gene calls are TRBV19 and TRBJ1-5; the D gene is possibly TRBD1 (5 bases). The germline V and J ends were trimmed by 3 bases and 7 bases, with 13 bases remaining between them. The CDR3 is 14 residues long. CDR1 is LNHDA, CDR2 SQIVND, per germline (reference sequence).

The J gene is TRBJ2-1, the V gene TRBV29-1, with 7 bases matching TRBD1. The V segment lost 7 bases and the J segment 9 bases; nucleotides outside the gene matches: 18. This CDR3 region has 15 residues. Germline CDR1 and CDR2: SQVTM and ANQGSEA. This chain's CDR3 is CSGQRPGQSSGEQFF. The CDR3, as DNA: TGCAGCGGCCAAAGACCGGGACAGAGCTCCGGTGAGCAGTTCTTC.

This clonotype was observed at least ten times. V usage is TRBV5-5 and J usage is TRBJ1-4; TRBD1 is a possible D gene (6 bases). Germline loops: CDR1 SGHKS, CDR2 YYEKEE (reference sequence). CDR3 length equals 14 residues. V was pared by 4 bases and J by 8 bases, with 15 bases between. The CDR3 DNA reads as TGTGCCAGCAGCCCGGGACATTGGACAGAAAAACTGTTTTTT. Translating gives CASSPGHWTEKLFF.

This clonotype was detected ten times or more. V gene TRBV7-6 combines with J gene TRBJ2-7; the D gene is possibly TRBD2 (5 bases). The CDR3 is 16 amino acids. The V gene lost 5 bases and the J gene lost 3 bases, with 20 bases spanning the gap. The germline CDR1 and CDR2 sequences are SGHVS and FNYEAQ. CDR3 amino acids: CASSPPGGPYYYEQYF. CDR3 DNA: TGTGCCAGCAGCCCACCCGGAGGACCTTATTACTACGAGCAGTACTTC.

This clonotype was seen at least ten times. As DNA, the CDR3 is TGTGCCAGCAGTTACTCTTGGCCCAAAGAGCTGTTTTTT. It is translated as CASSYSWPKELFF. The rearrangement joins TRBV6-6 to TRBJ2-2; D not resolved. Trimming stripped 0 bases from V and 11 bases from J, with 10 bases between. Germline V CDR1 and CDR2: MNHNY, SVGAGI (reference sequence). CDR3 length: 13 amino acids.